This T cell receptor (beta chain) stems from a study of T cell responses to AZD1222 COVID-19 vaccine. Turning to the study itself: Investigators merged groups given second doses at roughly 4 or roughly 12 weeks. Study-level findings and limits: Donors in the cohort were predominantly white British and more often female, and clonal diversity was possibly underestimated. Spike-spanning, vaccine-associated CD4 TCRs were dominant at 160-218 and 743-854.

The data were produced by immunoSEQ multiplex PCR, yet TCRdb's version contains in-frame clones alone and is incomplete. The data contain under 300,000 clones, roughly 93% of them singletons. Concerning this clone: Its antigen is not identified.

The sequencing here drew on peripheral blood, taken on day 0 of AZD1222 vaccination. The receptor comes from an adult in good health.

CDR3 in DNA: TGTGCCAGCAGCCCGAGGGCGGGCCCAGATACGCAGTATTTT. Amino acids: CASSPRAGPDTQYF. The chain uses TRBV11-2 and TRBJ2-3; TRBD2 is a possible D gene (5 bases). This CDR3 has 14 residues. CDR1 is SGHAT, CDR2 FQNNGV, per germline. V shed 5 bases and J shed 4 bases, with 13 bases lying between them.